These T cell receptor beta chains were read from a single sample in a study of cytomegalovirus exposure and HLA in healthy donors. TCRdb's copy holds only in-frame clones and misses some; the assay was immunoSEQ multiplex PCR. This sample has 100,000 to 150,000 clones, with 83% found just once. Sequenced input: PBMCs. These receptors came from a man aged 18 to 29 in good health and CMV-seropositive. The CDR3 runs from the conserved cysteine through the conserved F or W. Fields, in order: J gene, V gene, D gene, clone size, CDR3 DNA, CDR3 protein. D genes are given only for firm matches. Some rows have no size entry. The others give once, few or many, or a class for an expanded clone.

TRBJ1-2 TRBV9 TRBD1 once TGTGCCAGCAGTGCCCGACAGGGGATCGATGGCTACACCTTC CASSARQGIDGYTF
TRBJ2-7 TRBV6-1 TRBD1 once TGTGCCAGCAGTGAAGATTGGGCAGGGGGATTGTACGAGCAGTACTTC CASSEDWAGGLYEQYF
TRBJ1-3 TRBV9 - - TGTGCCAGCAGCGTAGCAGGGGTAGCTGGAAACACCATATATTTT CASSVAGVAGNTIYF
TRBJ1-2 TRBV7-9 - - TGTGCCAGCAGCTATGAGGCGCTCTATGGCTACACCTTC CASSYEALYGYTF
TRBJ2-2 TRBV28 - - TGTGCCAGCAAAGGGACACACACCGGGGAGCTGTTTTTT CASKGTHTGELFF
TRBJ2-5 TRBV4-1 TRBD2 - TGCGCCAGCAGCCGGGAGGGCGAGACCCAGTACTTC CASSREGETQYF
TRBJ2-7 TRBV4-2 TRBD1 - TGTGCCAGTAGCCCGGGGACAGGGGGCGACGAGCAGTACTTC CASSPGTGGDEQYF
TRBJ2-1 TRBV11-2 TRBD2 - TGTGCCAGCAGACCAACTAGCGGAACATACAATGAGCAGTTCTTC CASRPTSGTYNEQFF
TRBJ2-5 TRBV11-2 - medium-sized TGTGCCAGCCGCCGGCGAGACAGCGAAGGATGGGGAGAGACCCAGTACTTC CASRRRDSEGWGETQYF
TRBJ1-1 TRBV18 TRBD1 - TGTGCCAGCTCACCAAGGGAAACAGGGGGCGGAACGAACACTGAAGCTTTCTTT CASSPRETGGGTNTEAFF
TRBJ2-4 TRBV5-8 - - TGTGCCAGCAGCGATGGACTGACCCTAGCCAAAAACATTCAGTACTTC CASSDGLTLAKNIQYF
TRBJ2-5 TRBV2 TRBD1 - TGTGCCAGCCTGAGGGGACAGGGGGTAGGTGGGCAAGAGACCCAGTACTTC CASLRGQGVGGQETQYF
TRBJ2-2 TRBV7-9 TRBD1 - TGTGCCAGCAGCTTAGCCGCCGGGACAGGGGTCGGGGAGCTGTTTTTT CASSLAAGTGVGELFF
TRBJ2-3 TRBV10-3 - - TGTGCCATCAGTGGGCCAGATACGCAGTATTTT CAISGPDTQYF
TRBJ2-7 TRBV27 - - TGTGCCAGCAGTTTAAAGCAGGGTTACTACGAGCAGTACTTC CASSLKQGYYEQYF
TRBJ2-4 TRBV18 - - TGTGCCAGCTCACCACCAGGGGCCGACATTCAGTACTTC CASSPPGADIQYF
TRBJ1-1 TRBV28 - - TGTGCCAGCCGGGACACTGAAGCTTTCTTT CASRDTEAFF
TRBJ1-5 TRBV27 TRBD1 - TGTGCCAGCAGTTTACGGGGACAGCCAAATCAGCCCCAGCATTTT CASSLRGQPNQPQHF
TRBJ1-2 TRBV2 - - TGTGCCAGCAGGAGAGAGACAAGCAACTATGGCTACACCTTC CASRRETSNYGYTF
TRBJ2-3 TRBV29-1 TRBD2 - TGCAGCGTTGAAGGACTAGCGGGCCAATCCACAGATACGCAGTATTTT CSVEGLAGQSTDTQYF
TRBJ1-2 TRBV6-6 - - TGTGCCAGCAGTCCTCCGGCAGGAGGTGGCTACACCTTC CASSPPAGGGYTF
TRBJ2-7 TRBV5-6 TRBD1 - TGTGCCAGCAGTTCGGGGACAGGGGCTGGGGAGCAGTACTTC CASSSGTGAGEQYF
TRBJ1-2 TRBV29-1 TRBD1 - TGCAGCGTTGGCCCCGGGACAGCTAACTATGGCTACACCTTC CSVGPGTANYGYTF
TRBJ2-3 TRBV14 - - TGTGCCAGCAGCCAAGAGGCGGGCCTCCCCACAGATACGCAGTATTTT CASSQEAGLPTDTQYF
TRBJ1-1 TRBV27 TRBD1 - TGTGCCAGCAGTTTGGAAGACAGGGGAGGGACTGAAGCTTTCTTT CASSLEDRGGTEAFF
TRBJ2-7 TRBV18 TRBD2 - TGTGCCAGCTCACCACCAGGGAGGGCTTCCTACGAGCAGTACTTC CASSPPGRASYEQYF
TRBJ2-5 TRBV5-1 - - TGCGCCAGCAGCTTGGTGGGAGCCCAAGAGACCCAGTACTTC CASSLVGAQETQYF
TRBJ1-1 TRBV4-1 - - TGCGCCAGCAAGGCGGCCGGAGAAGCTTTCTTT CASKAAGEAFF
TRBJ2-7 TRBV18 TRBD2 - TGTGCCAGCTCACCGGTTGCGGGGGGGGCGAGAGTCTACGAGCAGTACTTC CASSPVAGGARVYEQYF
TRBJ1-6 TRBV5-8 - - TGTGCCAGCAGCTTGGAAGGGGGGGATCGCTCACCCCTCCACTTT CASSLEGGDRSPLHF
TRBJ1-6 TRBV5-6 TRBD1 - TGTGCCAGCAGGGGTTTTGACAGGGCCAATTCACCCCTCCACTTT CASRGFDRANSPLHF
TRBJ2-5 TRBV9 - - TGTGCCAGCAGCGTCGCGGGGGCGGGGGAGACCCAGTACTTC CASSVAGAGETQYF
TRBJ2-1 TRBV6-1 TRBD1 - TGTGCCAGCAGGGGAGGACAGGGGGTGGATGAGCAGTTCTTC CASRGGQGVDEQFF
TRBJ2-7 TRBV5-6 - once TGTGCCAGCAGCTTGGCGGTAACCTACGAGCAGTACTTC CASSLAVTYEQYF
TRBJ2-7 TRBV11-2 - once TGTGCCAGCAGCTTAGATCCGGCGGCCTACGAGCAGTACTTC CASSLDPAAYEQYF
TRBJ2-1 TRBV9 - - TGTGCCAGCAGCGCCCCTGACAGTCACAATGAGCAGTTCTTC CASSAPDSHNEQFF